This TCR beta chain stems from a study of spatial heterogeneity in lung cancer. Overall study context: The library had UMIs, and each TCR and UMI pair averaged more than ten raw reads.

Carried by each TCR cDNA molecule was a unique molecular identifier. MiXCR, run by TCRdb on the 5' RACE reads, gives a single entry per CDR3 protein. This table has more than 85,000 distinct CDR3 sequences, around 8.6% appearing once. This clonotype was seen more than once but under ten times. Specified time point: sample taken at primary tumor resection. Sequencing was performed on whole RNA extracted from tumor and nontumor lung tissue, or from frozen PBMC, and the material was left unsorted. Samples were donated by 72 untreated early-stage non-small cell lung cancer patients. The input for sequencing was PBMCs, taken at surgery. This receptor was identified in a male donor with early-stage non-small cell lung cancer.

CDR3 DNA sequence: TGCAGTGCTAGAGATCTGCTCCTTTCCTACGAGCAGTACTTC. Amino acids: CSARDLLLSYEQYF. V is TRBV20-1 and J is TRBJ2-7, with D unresolved. CDR1 is DFQATT, CDR2 SNEGSKA, per germline (reference sequence). The CDR3 spans 14 residues. Between the trimmed V and J ends, which lost 0 bases and 1 base, there was a span of 10 bases.